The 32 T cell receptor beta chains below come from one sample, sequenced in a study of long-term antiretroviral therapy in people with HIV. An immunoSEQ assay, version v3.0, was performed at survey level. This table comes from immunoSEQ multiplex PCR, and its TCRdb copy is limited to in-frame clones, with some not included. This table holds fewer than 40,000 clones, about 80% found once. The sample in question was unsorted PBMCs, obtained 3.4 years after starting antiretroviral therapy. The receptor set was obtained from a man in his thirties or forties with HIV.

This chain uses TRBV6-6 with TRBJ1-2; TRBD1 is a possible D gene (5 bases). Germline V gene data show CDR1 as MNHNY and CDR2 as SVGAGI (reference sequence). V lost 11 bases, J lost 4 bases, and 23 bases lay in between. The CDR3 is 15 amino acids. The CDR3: CAATLDKHFGYGYTF. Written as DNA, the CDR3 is TGTGCCGCAACCCTGGACAAGCATTTTGGCTATGGCTACACCTTC.

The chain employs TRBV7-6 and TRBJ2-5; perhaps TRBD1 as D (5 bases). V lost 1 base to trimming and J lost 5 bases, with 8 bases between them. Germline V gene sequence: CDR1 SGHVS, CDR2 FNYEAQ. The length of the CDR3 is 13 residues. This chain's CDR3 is CASSLGQGETQYF. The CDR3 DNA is TGTGCCAGCAGCTTAGGGCAGGGTGAGACCCAGTACTTC.

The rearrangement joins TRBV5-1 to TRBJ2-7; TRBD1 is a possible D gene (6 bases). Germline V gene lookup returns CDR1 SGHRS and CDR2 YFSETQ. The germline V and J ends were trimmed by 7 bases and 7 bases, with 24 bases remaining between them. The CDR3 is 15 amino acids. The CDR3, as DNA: TGCGCCAGCCGGACAGCGATCAACCCTACGGAGGAGCAGTACTTC. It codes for CASRTAINPTEEQYF.

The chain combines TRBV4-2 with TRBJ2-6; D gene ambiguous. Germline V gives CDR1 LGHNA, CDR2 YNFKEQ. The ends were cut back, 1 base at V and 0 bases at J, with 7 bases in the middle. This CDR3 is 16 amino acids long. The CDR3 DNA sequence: TGTGCCAGCAGCCAAGCGATCAGCTCTGGGGCCAACGTCCTGACTTTC. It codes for CASSQAISSGANVLTF.

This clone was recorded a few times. The CDR3 loop reads CASSEALRGGRAYF. In DNA form, the CDR3 reads TGTGCCAGCAGTGAAGCGCTTCGAGGCGGGAGGGCCTATTTT. V usage is TRBV2 and J usage is TRBJ2-3; 9 bases match TRBD2. CDR1 SNHLY and CDR2 FYNNEI come from the germline V gene. The CDR3 spans 14 residues. Losses at the gene ends were 0 bases for V and 15 bases for J; bases not matched to a gene: 10.

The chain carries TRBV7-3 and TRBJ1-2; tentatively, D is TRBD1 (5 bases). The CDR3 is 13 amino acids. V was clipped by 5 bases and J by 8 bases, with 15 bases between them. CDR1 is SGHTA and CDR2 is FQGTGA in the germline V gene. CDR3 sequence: CASSVGPGKGYTF. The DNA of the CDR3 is TGTGCCAGCAGCGTAGGACCAGGGAAAGGCTACACCTTC.

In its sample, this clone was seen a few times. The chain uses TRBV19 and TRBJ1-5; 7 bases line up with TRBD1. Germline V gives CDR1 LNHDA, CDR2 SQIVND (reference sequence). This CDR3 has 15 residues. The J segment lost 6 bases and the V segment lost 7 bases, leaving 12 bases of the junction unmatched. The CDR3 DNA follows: TGTGCCAGTACCCCGACAGGGTCTTGGCTTCAGCCCCAGCATTTT. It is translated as CASTPTGSWLQPQHF.

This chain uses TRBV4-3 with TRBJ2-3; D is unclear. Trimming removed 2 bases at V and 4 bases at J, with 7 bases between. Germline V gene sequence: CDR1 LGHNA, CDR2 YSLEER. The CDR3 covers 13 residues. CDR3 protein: CASSQLIADTQYF. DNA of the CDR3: TGCGCCAGCAGCCAACTTATAGCAGATACGCAGTATTTT.

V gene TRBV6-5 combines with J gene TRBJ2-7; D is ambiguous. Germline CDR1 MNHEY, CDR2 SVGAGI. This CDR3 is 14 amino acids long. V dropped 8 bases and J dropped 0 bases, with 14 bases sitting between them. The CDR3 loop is CASRPAESSYEQYF. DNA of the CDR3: TGTGCCAGCCGGCCGGCGGAGAGCTCCTACGAGCAGTACTTC.

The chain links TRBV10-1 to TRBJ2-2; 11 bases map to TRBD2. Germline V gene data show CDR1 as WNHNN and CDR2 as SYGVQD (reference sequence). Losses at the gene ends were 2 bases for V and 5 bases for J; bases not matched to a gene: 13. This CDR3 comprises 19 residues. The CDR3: CASSEDFASGRISTGELFF. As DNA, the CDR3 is TGCGCCAGCAGTGAGGATTTTGCTAGCGGGAGGATTTCGACCGGGGAGCTGTTTTTT.

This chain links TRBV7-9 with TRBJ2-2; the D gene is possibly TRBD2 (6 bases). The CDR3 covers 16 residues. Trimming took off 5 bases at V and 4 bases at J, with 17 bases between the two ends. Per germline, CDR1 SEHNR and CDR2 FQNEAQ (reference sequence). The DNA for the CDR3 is TGTGCCAGCAGCCAACCGCTAGCGCCGTTCACCGGGGAGCTGTTTTTT. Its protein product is CASSQPLAPFTGELFF. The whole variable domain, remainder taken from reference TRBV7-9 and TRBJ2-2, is DTGVSQNPRHKITKRGQNVTFRCDPISEHNRLYWYRQTLGQGPEFLTYFQNEAQLEKSRLLSDRFSAERPKGSFSTLEIQRTEQGDSAMYLCASSQPLAPFTGELFFGEGSRLTVL.

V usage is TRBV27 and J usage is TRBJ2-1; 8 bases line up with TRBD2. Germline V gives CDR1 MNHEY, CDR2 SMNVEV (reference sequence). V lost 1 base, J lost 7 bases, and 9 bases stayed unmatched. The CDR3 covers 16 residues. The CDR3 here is CASSLWSSGRKNEQFF. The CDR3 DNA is TGTGCCAGCAGTTTATGGTCGAGCGGGAGAAAAAATGAGCAGTTCTTC.

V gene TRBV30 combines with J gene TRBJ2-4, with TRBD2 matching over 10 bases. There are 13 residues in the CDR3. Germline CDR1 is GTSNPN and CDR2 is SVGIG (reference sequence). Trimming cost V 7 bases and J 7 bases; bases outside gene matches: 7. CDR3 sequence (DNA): TGTGCCTACGAGCGGGAGGGCCTGAACATTCAGTACTTC. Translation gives CAYEREGLNIQYF.

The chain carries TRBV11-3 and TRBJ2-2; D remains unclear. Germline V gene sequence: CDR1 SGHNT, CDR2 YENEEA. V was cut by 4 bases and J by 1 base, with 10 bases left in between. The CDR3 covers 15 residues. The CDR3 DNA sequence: TGTGCCAGCAGCTCCCGGGTGATGAACACCGGGGAGCTGTTTTTT. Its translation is CASSSRVMNTGELFF.

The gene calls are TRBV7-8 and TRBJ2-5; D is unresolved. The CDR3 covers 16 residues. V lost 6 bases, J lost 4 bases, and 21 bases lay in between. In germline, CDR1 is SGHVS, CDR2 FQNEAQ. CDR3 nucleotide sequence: TGTGCCAGCAGTTACCCCGGTGAAGGGATGGTAGAGACCCAGTACTTC. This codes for CASSYPGEGMVETQYF. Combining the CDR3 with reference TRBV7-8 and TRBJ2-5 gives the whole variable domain GAGVSQSPRYKVAKRGQDVALRCDPISGHVSLFWYQQALGQGPEFLTYFQNEAQLDKSGLPSDRFFAERPEGSVSTLKIQRTQQEDSAVYLCASSYPGEGMVETQYFGPGTRLLVL.

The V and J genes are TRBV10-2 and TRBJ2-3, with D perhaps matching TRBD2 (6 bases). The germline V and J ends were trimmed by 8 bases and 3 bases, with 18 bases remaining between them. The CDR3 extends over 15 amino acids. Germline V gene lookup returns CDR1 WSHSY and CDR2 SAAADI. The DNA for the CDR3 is TGCGCCAGCGCCTTGGCTAGCGAGGGGACAGATACGCAGTATTTT. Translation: CASALASEGTDTQYF.

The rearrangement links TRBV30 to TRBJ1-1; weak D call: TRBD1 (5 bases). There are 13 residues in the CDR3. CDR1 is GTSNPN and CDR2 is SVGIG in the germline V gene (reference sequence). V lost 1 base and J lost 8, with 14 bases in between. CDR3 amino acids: CAWSAGRRLEAFF. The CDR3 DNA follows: TGTGCCTGGAGTGCGGGACGGCGGCTAGAAGCTTTCTTT. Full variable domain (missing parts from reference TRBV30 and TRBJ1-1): SQTIHQWPATLVQPVGSPLSLECTVEGTSNPNLYWYRQAAGRGLQLLFYSVGIGQISSEVPQNLSASRPQDRQFILSSKKLLLSDSGFYLCAWSAGRRLEAFFGQGTRLTVV.

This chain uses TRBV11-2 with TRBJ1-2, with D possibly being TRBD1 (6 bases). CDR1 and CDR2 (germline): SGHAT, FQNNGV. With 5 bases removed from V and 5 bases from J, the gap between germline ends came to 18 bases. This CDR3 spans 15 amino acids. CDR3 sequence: CASSPNPGQFYGYTF. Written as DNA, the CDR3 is TGTGCCAGCAGCCCGAACCCGGGACAATTTTATGGCTACACCTTC.

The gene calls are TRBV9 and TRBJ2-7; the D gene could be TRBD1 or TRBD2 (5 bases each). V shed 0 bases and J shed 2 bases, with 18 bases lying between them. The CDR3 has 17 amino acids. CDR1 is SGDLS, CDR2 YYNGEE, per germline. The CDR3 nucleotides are TGTGCCAGCAGCGTAGGACCCGGGACGGATAACCCCTACGAGCAGTACTTC. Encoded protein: CASSVGPGTDNPYEQYF.

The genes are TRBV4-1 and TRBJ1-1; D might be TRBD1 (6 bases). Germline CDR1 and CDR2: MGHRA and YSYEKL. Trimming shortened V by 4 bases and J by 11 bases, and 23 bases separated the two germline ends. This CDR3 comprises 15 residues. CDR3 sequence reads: CASSPNPGGTGWAFF. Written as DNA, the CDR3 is TGCGCCAGCAGCCCTAACCCGGGGGGTACAGGGTGGGCTTTCTTT.

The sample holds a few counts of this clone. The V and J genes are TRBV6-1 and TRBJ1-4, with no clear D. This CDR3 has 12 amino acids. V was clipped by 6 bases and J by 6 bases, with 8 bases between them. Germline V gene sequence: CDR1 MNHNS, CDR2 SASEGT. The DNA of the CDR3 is TGTGCCAGCAGGTCTGGATATGAAAAACTGTTTTTT. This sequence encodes CASRSGYEKLFF.

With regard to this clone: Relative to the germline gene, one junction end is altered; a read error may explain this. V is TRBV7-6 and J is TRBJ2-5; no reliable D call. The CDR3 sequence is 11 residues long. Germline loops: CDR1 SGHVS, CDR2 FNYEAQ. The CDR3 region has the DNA TGTGCCAGCAGCTCCGGCGACTTGGGTAACTTC. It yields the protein CASSSGDLGNF.

CDR3: CASSLRTGSSYEQYF. CDR3 sequence (DNA): TGTGCCAGCAGTCTGCGGACGGGGAGCTCCTACGAGCAGTACTTC. The chain links TRBV27 to TRBJ2-7; maybe TRBD2 (5 bases). V lost 5 bases, J lost 0 bases, and 14 bases lay in between. Germline CDR1 is MNHEY and CDR2 is SMNVEV (reference sequence). The CDR3 has 15 amino acids.

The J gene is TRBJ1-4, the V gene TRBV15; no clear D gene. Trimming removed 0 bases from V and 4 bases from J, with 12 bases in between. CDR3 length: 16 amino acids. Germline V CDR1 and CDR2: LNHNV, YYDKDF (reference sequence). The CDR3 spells CATSRDSTRGNEKLFF. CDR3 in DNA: TGTGCCACCAGCAGAGATTCAACACGGGGTAATGAAAAACTGTTTTTT. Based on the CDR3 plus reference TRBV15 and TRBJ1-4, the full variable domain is DAMVIQNPRYQVTQFGKPVTLSCSQTLNHNVMYWYQQKSSQAPKLLFHYYDKDFNNEADTPDNFQSRRPNTSFCFLDIRSPGLGDTAMYLCATSRDSTRGNEKLFFGSGTQLSVL.

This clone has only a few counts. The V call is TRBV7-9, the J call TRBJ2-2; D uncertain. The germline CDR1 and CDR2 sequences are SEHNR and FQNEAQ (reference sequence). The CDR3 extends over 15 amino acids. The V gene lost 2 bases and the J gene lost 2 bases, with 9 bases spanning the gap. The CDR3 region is CASSLKRANTGELFF. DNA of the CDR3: TGTGCCAGCAGCTTAAAGCGAGCAAACACCGGGGAGCTGTTTTTT.

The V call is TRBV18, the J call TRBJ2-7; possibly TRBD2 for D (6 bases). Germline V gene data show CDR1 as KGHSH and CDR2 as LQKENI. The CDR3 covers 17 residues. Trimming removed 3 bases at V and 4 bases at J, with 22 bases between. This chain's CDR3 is CASSPLPSGGSWYEQYF. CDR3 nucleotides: TGTGCCAGCTCACCCCTCCCTAGTGGAGGGAGTTGGTACGAGCAGTACTTC.

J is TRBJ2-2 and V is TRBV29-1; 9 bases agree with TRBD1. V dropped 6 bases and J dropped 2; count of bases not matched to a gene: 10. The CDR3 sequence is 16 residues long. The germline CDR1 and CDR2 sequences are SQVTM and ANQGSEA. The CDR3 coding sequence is TGCAGCGTACGCACAGGGACAGGGAGTAACACCGGGGAGCTGTTTTTT. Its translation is CSVRTGTGSNTGELFF.

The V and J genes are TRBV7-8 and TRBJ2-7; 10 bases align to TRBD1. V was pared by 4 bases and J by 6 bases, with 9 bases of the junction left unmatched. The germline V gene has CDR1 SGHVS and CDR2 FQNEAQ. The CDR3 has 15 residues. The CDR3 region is CASSSVSGTGVEQYF. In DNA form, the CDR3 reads TGTGCCAGCAGCTCCGTATCCGGGACAGGGGTCGAGCAGTACTTC.

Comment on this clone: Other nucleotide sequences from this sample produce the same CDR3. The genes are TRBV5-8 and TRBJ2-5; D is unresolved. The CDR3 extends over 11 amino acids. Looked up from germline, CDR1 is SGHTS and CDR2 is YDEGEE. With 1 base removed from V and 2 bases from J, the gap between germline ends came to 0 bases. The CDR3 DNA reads TGTGCCAGCAGCTTGCAAGAGACCCAGTACTTC. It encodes CASSLQETQYF.

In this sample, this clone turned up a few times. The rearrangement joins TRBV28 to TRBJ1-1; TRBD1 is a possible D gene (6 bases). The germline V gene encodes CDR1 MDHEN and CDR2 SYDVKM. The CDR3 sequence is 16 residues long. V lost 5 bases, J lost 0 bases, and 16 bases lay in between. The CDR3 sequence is CASSIGQGYMNTEAFF. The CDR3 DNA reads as TGTGCCAGCAGTATAGGGCAGGGGTACATGAACACTGAAGCTTTCTTT.

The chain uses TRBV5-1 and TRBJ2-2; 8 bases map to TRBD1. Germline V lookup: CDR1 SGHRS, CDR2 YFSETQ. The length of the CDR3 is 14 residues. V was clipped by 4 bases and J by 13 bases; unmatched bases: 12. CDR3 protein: CASSPDRAAGGLFF. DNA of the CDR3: TGCGCCAGCAGCCCGGACAGGGCCGCGGGCGGGCTGTTTTTT.

The CDR3 protein is CASSYSAGTHNQPQHF. In nucleotides, the CDR3 is TGTGCCAGCAGCTATAGCGCTGGCACCCACAATCAGCCCCAGCATTTT. V is TRBV7-9 and J is TRBJ1-5, with unresolved D. CDR3 size: 16 residues. CDR1 SEHNR and CDR2 FQNEAQ come from the germline V gene (reference sequence). Trimming cost V 4 bases and J 3 bases, with 16 bases left between them.